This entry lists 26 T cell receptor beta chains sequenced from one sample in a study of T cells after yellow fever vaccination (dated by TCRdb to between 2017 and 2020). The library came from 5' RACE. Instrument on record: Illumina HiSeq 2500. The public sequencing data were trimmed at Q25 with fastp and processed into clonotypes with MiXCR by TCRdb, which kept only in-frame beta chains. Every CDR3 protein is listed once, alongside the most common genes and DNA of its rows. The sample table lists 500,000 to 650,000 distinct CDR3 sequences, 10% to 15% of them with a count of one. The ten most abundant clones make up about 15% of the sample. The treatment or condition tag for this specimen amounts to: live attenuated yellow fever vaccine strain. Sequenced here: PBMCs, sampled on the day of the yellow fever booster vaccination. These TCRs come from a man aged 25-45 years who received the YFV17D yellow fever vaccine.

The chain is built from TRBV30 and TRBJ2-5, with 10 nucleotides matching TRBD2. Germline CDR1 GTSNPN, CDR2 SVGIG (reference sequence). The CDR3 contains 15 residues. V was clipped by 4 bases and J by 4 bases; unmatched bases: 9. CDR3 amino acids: CAWMFSGRPRETQYF. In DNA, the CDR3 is TGTGCCTGGATGTTTAGCGGGAGGCCCAGAGAGACCCAGTACTTC.

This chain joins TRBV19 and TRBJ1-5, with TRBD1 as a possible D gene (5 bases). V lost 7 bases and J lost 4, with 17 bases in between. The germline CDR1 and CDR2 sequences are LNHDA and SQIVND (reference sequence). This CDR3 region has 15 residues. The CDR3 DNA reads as TGTGCCAGTACAGTGGGGCAGGGTTTTAATCAGCCCCAGCATTTT. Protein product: CASTVGQGFNQPQHF.

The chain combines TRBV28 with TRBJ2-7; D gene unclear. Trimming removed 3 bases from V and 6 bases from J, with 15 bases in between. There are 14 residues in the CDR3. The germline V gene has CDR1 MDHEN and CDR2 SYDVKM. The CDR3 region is CASSFSFQTGEQYF. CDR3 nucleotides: TGTGCCAGCAGTTTTTCGTTTCAGACTGGCGAGCAGTACTTC.

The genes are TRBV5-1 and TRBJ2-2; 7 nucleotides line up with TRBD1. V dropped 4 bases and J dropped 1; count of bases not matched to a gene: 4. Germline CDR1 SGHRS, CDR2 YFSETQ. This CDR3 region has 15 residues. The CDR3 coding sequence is TGCGCCAGCAGCGCTGGGACAGTGAACACCGGGGAGCTGTTTTTT. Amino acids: CASSAGTVNTGELFF.

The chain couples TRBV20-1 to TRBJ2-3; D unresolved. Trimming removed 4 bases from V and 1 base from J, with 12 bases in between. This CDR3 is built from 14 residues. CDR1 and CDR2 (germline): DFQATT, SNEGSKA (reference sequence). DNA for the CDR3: TGCAGTGCTACCCGAGGCCGTGGCACAGATACGCAGTATTTT. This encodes CSATRGRGTDTQYF.

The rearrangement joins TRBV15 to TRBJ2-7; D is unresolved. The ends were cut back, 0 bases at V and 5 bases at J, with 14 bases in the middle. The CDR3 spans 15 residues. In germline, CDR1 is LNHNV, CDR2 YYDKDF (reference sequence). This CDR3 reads CATSRDMGTTNEQYF. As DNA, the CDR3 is TGTGCCACCAGCAGAGATATGGGAACCACGAACGAGCAGTACTTC.

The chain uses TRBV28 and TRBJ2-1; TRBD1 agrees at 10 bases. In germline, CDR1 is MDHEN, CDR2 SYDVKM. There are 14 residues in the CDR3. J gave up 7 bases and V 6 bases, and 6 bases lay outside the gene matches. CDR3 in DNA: TGTGCCAGCAGCTTGGGACAGGGGTTGAATGAGCAGTTCTTC. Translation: CASSLGQGLNEQFF.

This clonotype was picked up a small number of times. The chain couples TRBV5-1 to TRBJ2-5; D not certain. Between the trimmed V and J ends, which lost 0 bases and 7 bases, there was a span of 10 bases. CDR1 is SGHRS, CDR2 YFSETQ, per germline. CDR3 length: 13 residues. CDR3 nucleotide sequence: TGCGCCAGCAGCTTGGGTGACTCGGGGACCCAGTACTTC. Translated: CASSLGDSGTQYF.

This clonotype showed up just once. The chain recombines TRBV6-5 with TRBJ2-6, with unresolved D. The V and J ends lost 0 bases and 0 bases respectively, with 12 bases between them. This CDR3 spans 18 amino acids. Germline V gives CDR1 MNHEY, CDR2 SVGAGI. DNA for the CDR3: TGTGCCAGCAGTTACTCGGCAGGCCCGAGCTCTGGGGCCAACGTCCTGACTTTC. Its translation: CASSYSAGPSSGANVLTF.

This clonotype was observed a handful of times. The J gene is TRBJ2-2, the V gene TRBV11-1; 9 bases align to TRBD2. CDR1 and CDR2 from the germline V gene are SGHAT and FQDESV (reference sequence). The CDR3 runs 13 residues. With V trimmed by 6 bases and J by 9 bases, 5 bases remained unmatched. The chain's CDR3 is CASSLSGSWELFF. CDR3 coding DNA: TGTGCCAGCAGTCTTAGCGGGAGTTGGGAGCTGTTTTTT.

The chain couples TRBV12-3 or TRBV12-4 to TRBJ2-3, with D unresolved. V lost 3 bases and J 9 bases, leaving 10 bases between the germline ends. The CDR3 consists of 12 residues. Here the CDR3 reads CASSLQAWTQYF. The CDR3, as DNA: TGTGCCAGCAGTTTGCAAGCATGGACGCAGTATTTT.

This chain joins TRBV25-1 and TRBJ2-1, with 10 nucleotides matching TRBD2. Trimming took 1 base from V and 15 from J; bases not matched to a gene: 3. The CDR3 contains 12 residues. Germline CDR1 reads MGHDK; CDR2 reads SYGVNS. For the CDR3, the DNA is TGTGCCAGCAGTGAATCAACTAGCGGGATGTTCTTC. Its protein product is CASSESTSGMFF.

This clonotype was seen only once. The CDR3 sequence: CASSGNSSGQPTDTQYF. CDR3 DNA: TGTGCCAGCAGTGGCAATTCTAGCGGGCAACCCACAGATACGCAGTATTTT. V and J are TRBV6-4 and TRBJ2-3; 8 bases line up with TRBD2. CDR3 size: 17 residues. Germline V gene lookup returns CDR1 MRHNA and CDR2 SNTAGT. The trim removed 4 bases at V and 2 bases at J, leaving 11 bases unmatched.

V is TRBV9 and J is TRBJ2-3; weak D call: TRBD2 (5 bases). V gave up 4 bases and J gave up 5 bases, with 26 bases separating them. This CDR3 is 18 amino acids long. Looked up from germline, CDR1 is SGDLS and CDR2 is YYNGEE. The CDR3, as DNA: TGTGCCAGCAGCTACCCCCGAGCGGACTCCGGAGGTGGAGATACGCAGTATTTT. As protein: CASSYPRADSGGGDTQYF.

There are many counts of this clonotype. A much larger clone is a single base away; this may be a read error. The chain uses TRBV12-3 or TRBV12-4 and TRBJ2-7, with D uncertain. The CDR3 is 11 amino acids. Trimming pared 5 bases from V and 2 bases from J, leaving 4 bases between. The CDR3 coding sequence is TGTGCCAGCAGTACTCCCTACGAGCAGTACTTC. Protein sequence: CASSTPYEQYF.

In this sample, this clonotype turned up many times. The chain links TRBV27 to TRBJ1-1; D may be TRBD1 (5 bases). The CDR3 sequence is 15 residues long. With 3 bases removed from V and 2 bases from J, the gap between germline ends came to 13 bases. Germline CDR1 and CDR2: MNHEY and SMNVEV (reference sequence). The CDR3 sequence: CASSFSVQGNTEAFF. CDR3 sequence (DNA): TGTGCCAGCAGTTTCTCCGTGCAGGGCAACACTGAAGCTTTCTTT.

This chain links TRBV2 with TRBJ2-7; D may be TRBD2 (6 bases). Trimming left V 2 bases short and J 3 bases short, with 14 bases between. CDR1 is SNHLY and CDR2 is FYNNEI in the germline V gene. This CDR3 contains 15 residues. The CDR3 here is CASSEKRAPFYEQYF. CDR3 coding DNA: TGTGCCAGCAGTGAAAAGCGGGCCCCCTTCTACGAGCAGTACTTC. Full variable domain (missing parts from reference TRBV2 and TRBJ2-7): EPEVTQTPSHQVTQMGQEVILRCVPISNHLYFYWYRQILGQKVEFLVSFYNNEISEKSEIFDDQFSVERPDGSNFTLKIRSTKLEDSAMYFCASSEKRAPFYEQYFGPGTRLTVT.

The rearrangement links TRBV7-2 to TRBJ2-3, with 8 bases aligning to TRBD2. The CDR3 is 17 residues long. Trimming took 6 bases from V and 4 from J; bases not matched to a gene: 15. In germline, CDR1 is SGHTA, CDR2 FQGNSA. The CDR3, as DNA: TGTGCCAGCAGTTTTATCCCAGGGGCGGGAGGCGCAGATACGCAGTATTTT. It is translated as CASSFIPGAGGADTQYF.

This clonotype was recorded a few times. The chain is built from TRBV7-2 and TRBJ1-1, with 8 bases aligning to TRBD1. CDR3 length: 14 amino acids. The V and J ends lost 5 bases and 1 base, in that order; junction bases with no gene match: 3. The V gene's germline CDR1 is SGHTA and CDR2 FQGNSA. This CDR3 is CASSMDRANTEAFF. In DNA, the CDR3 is TGTGCCAGCAGCATGGACAGGGCGAACACTGAAGCTTTCTTT.

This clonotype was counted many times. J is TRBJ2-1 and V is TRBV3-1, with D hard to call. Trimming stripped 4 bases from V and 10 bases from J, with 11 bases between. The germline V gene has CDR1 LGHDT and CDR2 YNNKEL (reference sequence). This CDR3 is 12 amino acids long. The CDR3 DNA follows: TGTGCCAGCAGCCCGACGTCCTGGGAGCAGTTCTTC. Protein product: CASSPTSWEQFF.

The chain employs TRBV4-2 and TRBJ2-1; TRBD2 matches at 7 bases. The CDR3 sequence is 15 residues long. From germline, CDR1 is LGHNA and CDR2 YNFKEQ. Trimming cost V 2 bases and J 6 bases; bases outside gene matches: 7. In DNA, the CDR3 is TGTGCCAGCAGCCAACCGGCTAGCGGACCCAATGAGCAGTTCTTC. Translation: CASSQPASGPNEQFF.

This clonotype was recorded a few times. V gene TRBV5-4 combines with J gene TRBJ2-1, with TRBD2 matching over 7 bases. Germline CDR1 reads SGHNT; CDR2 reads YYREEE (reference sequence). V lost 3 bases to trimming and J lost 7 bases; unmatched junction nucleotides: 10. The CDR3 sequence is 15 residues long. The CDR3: CASSSPGTTWNEQFF. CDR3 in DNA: TGTGCCAGCAGCTCCCCCGGGACTACTTGGAATGAGCAGTTCTTC. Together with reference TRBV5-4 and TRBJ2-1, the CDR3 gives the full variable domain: ETGVTQSPTHLIKTRGQQVTLRCSSQSGHNTVSWYQQALGQGPQFIFQYYREEENGRGNFPPRFSGLQFPNYSSELNVNALELDDSALYLCASSSPGTTWNEQFFGPGTRLTVL.

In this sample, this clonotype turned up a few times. The CDR3 here is CSASAAGTDTQYF. As DNA, the CDR3 is TGCAGTGCTAGTGCAGCGGGCACAGATACGCAGTATTTT. This chain connects TRBV20-1 to TRBJ2-3, with D possibly matching TRBD2 (5 bases). This CDR3 has 13 amino acids. Germline CDR1 is DFQATT and CDR2 is SNEGSKA (reference sequence). V lost 3 bases, J lost 1 base, and 8 bases lay in between.

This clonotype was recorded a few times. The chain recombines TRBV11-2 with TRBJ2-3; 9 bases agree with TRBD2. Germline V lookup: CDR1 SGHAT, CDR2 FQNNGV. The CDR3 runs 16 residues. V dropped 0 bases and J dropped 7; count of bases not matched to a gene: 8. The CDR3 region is CASSLDLSSGGHTQYF. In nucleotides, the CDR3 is TGTGCCAGCAGCTTAGATCTGTCGAGCGGGGGGCATACGCAGTATTTT.

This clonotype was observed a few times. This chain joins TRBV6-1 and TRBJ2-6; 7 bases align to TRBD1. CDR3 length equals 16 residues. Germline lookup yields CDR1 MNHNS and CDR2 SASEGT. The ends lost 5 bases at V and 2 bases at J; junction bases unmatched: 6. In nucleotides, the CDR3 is TGTGCCAGCAGTCCCAGACAGGGAACTGGGGCCAACGTCCTGACTTTC. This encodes CASSPRQGTGANVLTF.

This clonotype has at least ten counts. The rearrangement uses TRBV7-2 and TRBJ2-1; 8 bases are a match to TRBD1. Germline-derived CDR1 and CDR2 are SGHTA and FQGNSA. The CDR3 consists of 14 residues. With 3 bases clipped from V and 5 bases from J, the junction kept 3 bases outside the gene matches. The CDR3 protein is CASSFGTGHNEQFF. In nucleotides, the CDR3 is TGTGCCAGCAGCTTTGGGACAGGCCACAATGAGCAGTTCTTC.